This TCR beta chain was obtained from a study of T cells expressing NK-cell markers. One entry per CDR3 protein, without DNA, is what TCRdb gives after re-calling the 5' RACE reads. The sample totals approximately 550,000 distinct CDR3 sequences; its top ten clones hold 3% to 4.5%. Germline V gene data show CDR1 as SGHTA and CDR2 as FQGNSA. The CDR3 has 16 residues. The genes are TRBV7-2 and TRBJ2-2; no DNA is available, so the TRBD2 call from TCRdb remains unchecked. The sequenced material came from blood T cells: a sorted CD56 or NKG2C T cell subset, CD4+ or CD8+ T cells, or bulk PBMC T cells (not recorded which). The receptor was isolated from a man aged 18 to 29 in good health. The CDR3 is CASSSALAGGTGELFF.